One and the same sample provided the 12 T cell receptor beta chains below, sequenced in a study of T cell changes during pregnancy in multiple sclerosis. Produced via immunoSEQ multiplex PCR; TCRdb's table is partial and in-frame only. There are more than 90,000 clones in the sample; 90% to 95% occur only once, and more than 1.5% lies in the top ten. The source material was peripheral blood, sampled in the third trimester of pregnancy. These receptors were obtained from a female donor with multiple sclerosis, enrolled in a pregnancy study.

The chain recombines TRBV9 with TRBJ2-7, with 7 bases lining up with TRBD1. CDR1 and CDR2 from the germline V gene are SGDLS and YYNGEE. The V segment lost 4 bases and the J segment 5 bases; nucleotides outside the gene matches: 12. This CDR3 region has 15 residues. CDR3 nucleotide sequence: TGTGCCAGCAGCCCGAGACAGGGTACCTCTAACGAGCAGTACTTC. Protein: CASSPRQGTSNEQYF.

The V call is TRBV5-6, the J call TRBJ1-2, with a weak D call TRBD1 (5 bases). V lost 2 bases to trimming and J lost 8 bases, with 7 bases between them. The CDR3 covers 11 residues. The germline V gene has CDR1 SGHDT and CDR2 YYEEEE. The CDR3 DNA is TGTGCCAGCAGCTTAGGGGTGGGCTACACCTTC. Its translation: CASSLGVGYTF.

V is TRBV2 and J is TRBJ1-5; no clear D. This CDR3 is built from 13 residues. The germline V gene has CDR1 SNHLY and CDR2 FYNNEI. The germline V and J ends were trimmed by 7 bases and 4 bases, with 11 bases remaining between them. The DNA for the CDR3 is TGTGCCAGCAAAAAAACGGGGAATCAGCCCCAGCATTTT. It specifies CASKKTGNQPQHF.

CDR3 bases: TGTGCCACCGCGACAGGGAGCACCGGGGAGCTGTTTTTT. Translating it yields CATATGSTGELFF. The V call is TRBV6-4, the J call TRBJ2-2, with 7 bases aligning to TRBD1. The V gene's germline CDR1 is MRHNA and CDR2 SNTAGT. The CDR3 consists of 13 residues. The ends lost 10 bases at V and 4 bases at J; junction bases unmatched: 6.

The chain is built from TRBV29-1 and TRBJ1-2; tentatively, D is TRBD1 (6 bases). The CDR3 runs to 13 residues. Germline CDR1 and CDR2: SQVTM and ANQGSEA. Between the trimmed V and J ends, which lost 4 bases and 2 bases, there was a span of 11 bases. In DNA form, the CDR3 reads TGCAGCGTTGGGGTGGGGGCGAACTATGGCTACACCTTC. The encoded protein is CSVGVGANYGYTF.

The V and J genes are TRBV7-6 and TRBJ1-3; maybe TRBD1 (6 bases). Germline V CDR1 and CDR2: SGHVS, FNYEAQ. The CDR3 sequence is 15 residues long. V was shortened by 2 bases and J by 4 bases, with 12 bases between the two germline ends. Here the CDR3 reads CASSLLGASGNTIYF. CDR3 coding DNA: TGTGCCAGCAGCTTACTGGGGGCCTCCGGAAACACCATATATTTT.

The chain recombines TRBV6-1 with TRBJ2-5, with 7 bases that match TRBD1. Germline values: CDR1 MNHNS, CDR2 SASEGT. There are 15 residues in the CDR3. With V trimmed by 4 bases and J by 1 base, 6 bases remained unmatched. Here the CDR3 reads CASSGRTGRQETQYF. The CDR3 DNA sequence: TGTGCCAGCAGTGGGAGGACAGGCCGCCAAGAGACCCAGTACTTC.

By frequency in the sample, this clone is medium-sized. The gene calls are TRBV15 and TRBJ1-2; D is possibly TRBD1 (5 bases). The CDR3 is 14 residues long. Germline V CDR1 and CDR2: LNHNV, YYDKDF (reference sequence). The ends were cut back, 5 bases at V and 6 bases at J, with 16 bases in the middle. The CDR3 loop is CATSLLGGANGYTF. CDR3 DNA: TGTGCCACCAGCTTGCTCGGAGGGGCAAATGGCTACACCTTC.

V gene TRBV29-1 combines with J gene TRBJ2-5; D not resolved. Looked up from germline, CDR1 is SQVTM and CDR2 is ANQGSEA. CDR3 length equals 10 residues. V dropped 7 bases and J dropped 4 bases, with 7 bases sitting between them. The CDR3 region is CSAQVETQYF. Written as DNA, the CDR3 is TGCAGCGCCCAGGTAGAGACCCAGTACTTC.

The genes are TRBV6-1 and TRBJ2-7; D remains unclear. Per the germline V gene, CDR1 is MNHNS and CDR2 is SASEGT. The CDR3 loop spans 14 amino acids. The ends were cut back, 1 base at V and 3 bases at J, with 10 bases in the middle. Written as DNA, the CDR3 is TGTGCCAGCAGTGAAGACAGCTTGTACTACGAGCAGTACTTC. It codes for CASSEDSLYYEQYF.

The chain is built from TRBV5-1 and TRBJ2-7, with 8 positions matching TRBD2. Germline V gene data show CDR1 as SGHRS and CDR2 as YFSETQ. CDR3 length equals 16 residues. After removal of 4 bases from V and 4 bases from J, the junction contained 13 bases not matched to a gene. For the CDR3, the DNA is TGCGCCAGCAGCGCGTTGCGGGAGGCGGACGGGTACGAGCAGTACTTC. As protein: CASSALREADGYEQYF.

This clone was detected once. This CDR3 is CASSWTGTGTTDTQYF. The CDR3 DNA is TGCGCCAGCAGCTGGACCGGGACAGGGACGACAGATACGCAGTATTTT. The chain employs TRBV5-1 and TRBJ2-3; TRBD1 matches 9 bases. Trimming at V came to 3 bases and at J to 3 bases, leaving 8 bases not matched to a gene. Germline V CDR1 and CDR2: SGHRS, YFSETQ. This CDR3 comprises 16 residues.